These 16 T cell receptor beta chains originate from one sample sequenced in a study of cytomegalovirus exposure and HLA in healthy donors. Vbeta (60) and Jbeta (13) primers were used in the PCR. Clones were sequenced by immunoSEQ multiplex PCR, and TCRdb holds only the in-frame ones, with some missing. The sample yields roughly 100,000 clones, 60% to 85% seen once. Sequenced material: PBMCs. The receptors originated from a man aged 50-59 years in good health and CMV-seropositive.

This clone was counted between two and nine times. The genes are TRBV6-5 and TRBJ1-6; D perhaps matches TRBD1 (5 bases). The germline gives CDR1 MNHEY, CDR2 SVGAGI. The CDR3 is made up of 15 amino acids. Between the trimmed V and J ends, which lost 5 bases and 4 bases, there was a span of 12 bases. The CDR3: CASSPGEGYNSPLHF. The DNA for the CDR3 is TGTGCCAGCAGTCCCGGGGAGGGGTATAATTCACCCCTCCACTTT.

The chain joins TRBV19 to TRBJ1-1, with 10 bases lining up with TRBD1. The J segment lost 0 bases and the V segment lost 11 bases, leaving 9 bases of the junction unmatched. This CDR3 has 15 residues. Germline CDR1 reads LNHDA; CDR2 reads SQIVND (reference sequence). The CDR3 sequence is CAARGQGGLNTEAFF. The CDR3 DNA reads as TGTGCCGCCAGAGGACAGGGGGGTTTGAACACTGAAGCTTTCTTT. Full variable domain (missing parts from reference TRBV19 and TRBJ1-1): DGGITQSPKYLFRKEGQNVTLSCEQNLNHDAMYWYRQDPGQGLRLIYYSQIVNDFQKGDIAEGYSVSREKKESFPLTVTSAQKNPTAFYLCAARGQGGLNTEAFFGQGTRLTVV.

The chain combines TRBV10-3 with TRBJ1-2, with TRBD1 matching 10 bases. Unmatched junction bases numbered 10, after V lost 6 bases and J lost 6 bases. Germline values: CDR1 ENHRY, CDR2 SYGVKD. The CDR3 covers 15 residues. The CDR3 reads CAIRETGTGVNGYTF. CDR3 coding DNA: TGTGCCATCAGGGAAACCGGGACAGGGGTCAATGGCTACACCTTC.

The chain uses TRBV27 and TRBJ2-5; D unclear. In germline, CDR1 is MNHEY, CDR2 SMNVEV (reference sequence). Trimming took 10 bases from V and 5 from J, leaving 11 bases between them. This CDR3 comprises 11 residues. The CDR3 loop reads CATKHGETQYF. CDR3 bases: TGTGCCACTAAACACGGGGAGACCCAGTACTTC.

The rearrangement uses TRBV28 and TRBJ2-7, with 10 bases fitting TRBD2. Per the germline V gene, CDR1 is MDHEN and CDR2 is SYDVKM. The ends lost 8 bases at V and 0 bases at J; junction bases unmatched: 16. This CDR3 has 18 residues. The DNA for the CDR3 is TGTGCCAGCCGCCTTGGGCTAGCGGGAGACCTCAGCTCCTACGAGCAGTACTTC. It encodes CASRLGLAGDLSSYEQYF. The whole variable domain, remainder taken from reference TRBV28 and TRBJ2-7, is DVKVTQSSRYLVKRTGEKVFLECVQDMDHENMFWYRQDPGLGLRLIYFSYDVKMKEKGDIPEGYSVSREKKERFSLILESASTNQTSMYLCASRLGLAGDLSSYEQYFGPGTRLTVT.

The genes are TRBV28 and TRBJ2-5; D remains ambiguous. The closer fit of TRBJ2-7 to the DNA end suggests the J call may be wrong. Germline values: CDR1 MDHEN, CDR2 SYDVKM. This CDR3 has 14 residues. As DNA, the CDR3 is TGTGCCAGCAGTTTAGCCCCGAGCTCCTACGAGCAGTACTTC. This translates into CASSLAPSSYEQYF.

J is TRBJ1-1 and V is TRBV7-2; D possibly corresponds to TRBD1 (6 bases). CDR1 is SGHTA, CDR2 FQGNSA, per germline. Between the trimmed V and J ends, which lost 1 base and 9 bases, there was a span of 12 bases. The CDR3 covers 13 residues. The CDR3 reads CASSLEGRGKAFF. The CDR3 DNA follows: TGTGCCAGCAGCTTAGAAGGCAGGGGAAAAGCTTTCTTT.

In this sample, this clone is medium-sized. This rearrangement joins TRBV5-4 to TRBJ2-1; D uncertain. V was cut by 4 bases and J by 10 bases, with 15 bases left in between. There are 13 residues in the CDR3. Germline V gives CDR1 SGHNT, CDR2 YYREEE (reference sequence). DNA of the CDR3: TGTGCCAGCAGCCCAATCGAGGCGGCCGAGCAGTTCTTC. Amino acids: CASSPIEAAEQFF.

This clone has a handful of counts. This chain connects TRBV18 to TRBJ2-3; D uncertain. CDR3 size: 17 residues. Germline lookup yields CDR1 KGHSH and CDR2 LQKENI. The V end lost 1 base, the J end lost 2 bases, and 16 bases lay between the germline ends. The CDR3 loop reads CASSPRSNLGATDTQYF. CDR3 in DNA: TGTGCCAGCTCACCACGGAGCAACCTAGGAGCCACAGATACGCAGTATTTT.

The chain uses TRBV5-1 and TRBJ2-2, with a weak D call TRBD1 (6 bases). Trimming cost V 5 bases and J 3 bases, with 14 bases left between them. Per germline, CDR1 SGHRS and CDR2 YFSETQ. The CDR3 loop spans 15 amino acids. The DNA of the CDR3 is TGCGCCAGCAGTTCATGGACAGAGGACACCGGGGAGCTGTTTTTT. Its translation: CASSSWTEDTGELFF.

This rearrangement joins TRBV28 to TRBJ1-5; D is perhaps TRBD1 (6 bases). Per the germline V gene, CDR1 is MDHEN and CDR2 is SYDVKM. The V end was cut by 9 bases, the J end by 2 bases, with 11 bases between. The CDR3 totals 13 residues. The CDR3 coding sequence is TGTGCCAGTTGGGGGCAACGCAATCAGCCCCAGCATTTT. This sequence encodes CASWGQRNQPQHF.

The J gene is TRBJ2-3, the V gene TRBV7-2, with 12 bases lining up with TRBD2. The CDR3 is 15 amino acids. CDR1 is SGHTA and CDR2 is FQGNSA in the germline V gene. Trimming removed 5 bases from V and 3 bases from J; junction bases left unmatched: 3. CDR3 DNA sequence: TGTGCCAGCAGCACCGGACTAGCGGGAACAGATACGCAGTATTTT. Protein: CASSTGLAGTDTQYF.

This clone was seen just once. The chain combines TRBV28 with TRBJ2-7; tentative D call: TRBD1 (5 bases). V dropped 4 bases and J dropped 5 bases, with 15 bases sitting between them. This CDR3 has 14 residues. Germline assignment: CDR1 MDHEN and CDR2 SYDVKM. The CDR3 is CASSSIQGYDEQYF. CDR3 sequence (DNA): TGTGCCAGCAGTTCAATCCAGGGCTACGACGAGCAGTACTTC.

The rearrangement uses TRBV9 and TRBJ2-1; 9 bases are a match to TRBD2. Germline V gives CDR1 SGDLS, CDR2 YYNGEE. This CDR3 comprises 15 residues. V lost 4 bases to trimming and J lost 0 bases; unmatched junction nucleotides: 2. The CDR3 spells CASSSSGDSYNEQFF. CDR3 in DNA: TGTGCCAGCAGCTCTAGCGGGGACTCCTACAATGAGCAGTTCTTC. The entire variable domain, with the rest obtained from reference TRBV9 and TRBJ2-1, is as follows: DSGVTQTPKHLITATGQRVTLRCSPRSGDLSVYWYQQSLDQGLQFLIQYYNGEERAKGNILERFSAQQFPDLHSELNLSSLELGDSALYFCASSSSGDSYNEQFFGPGTRLTVL.

The CDR3 bases are TGTGCCAGCACCAGGGGGAACACCGGGGAGCTGTTTTTT. Its protein is CASTRGNTGELFF. V is TRBV6-5 and J is TRBJ2-2, with D perhaps TRBD1 (6 bases). The V end lost 7 bases, the J end lost 1 base, and 7 bases lay between the germline ends. The germline gives CDR1 MNHEY, CDR2 SVGAGI. The CDR3 has 13 amino acids.

This clone turned up a few times. The genes are TRBV7-3 and TRBJ2-3; TRBD1 agrees at 8 bases. Germline V gene lookup returns CDR1 SGHTA and CDR2 FQGTGA. CDR3 length: 13 amino acids. The J segment lost 6 bases and the V segment lost 8 bases, leaving 7 bases of the junction unmatched. The CDR3 DNA follows: TGTGCCAGCGGGACAGGAGGGGGGGATACGCAGTATTTT. It encodes CASGTGGGDTQYF.